The rows below give T cell receptor beta chains drawn from one sample of a study of tumor and adjacent non-tumor tissue in lung cancer. TCRdb analysed the multiplex PCR reads with MiXCR anew, one entry per CDR3 protein. This sample has more than 55,000 distinct CDR3 sequences, with 75% to 85% found just once. Specimen: distant non-tumor lung tissue. These receptors were taken from a man in his sixties with non-small cell lung cancer. The CDR3 runs from the conserved cysteine through the conserved F or W. Each record gives: J gene, CDR3 length, V gene, clone size, D gene, CDR3 DNA, CDR3 protein. The D gene is left open where the match is weak. The size field is filled for only some rows; it gives once, few, many or a size class.

TRBJ2-5 16 TRBV4-1 NA TRBD2 TGCGTCAGCAACCAAGAACTAGCGGGAGGGTTGCTGACCCAGTACTTC CVSNQELAGGLLTQYF
TRBJ1-2 14 TRBV6-1 NA TRBD1 TGTGCCAATAGAGAAGGACAGGCGAAGAGGTGCTACACCTTC CANREGQAKRCYTF
TRBJ1-1 14 TRBV11-3 NA NA TGTGCCAGCAGCCCGAGGATCCGGGGCACTGAAGCTTTCTTT CASSPRIRGTEAFF
TRBJ1-5 16 TRBV5-5 NA TRBD1 TGTGCCAGCAACTTGGTGGGAGGGGACAGCAATCAGCCCCAGGATTTT CASNLVGGDSNQPQDF
TRBJ2-7 16 TRBV29-1 NA TRBD2 TGCAGCGTAGGGACTAGCGGGAATTCCAGCTCCTACGAGCAGTACTTC CSVGTSGNSSSYEQYF
TRBJ1-6 12 TRBV6-5 NA NA TGCGCCAGCCGCACAGGGTACTCACCCCTCCACTTT CASRTGYSPLHF
TRBJ1-1 14 TRBV5-4 few TRBD1 TGTGCCAGCAGCTTGTTTGGGACAGGTCAAGACGCTTTCTTT CASSLFGTGQDAFF
TRBJ2-1 14 TRBV6-2/TRBV6-3 NA TRBD1 TGTGCTAGCAGTAGACAGGGCTCCTACAGTGAGCAGCTTTTC CASSRQGSYSEQLF
TRBJ1-2 14 TRBV5-4 NA NA TGTGCCAGCACCCCATGGGTTGGGACCTATAGCTACACCTTC CASTPWVGTYSYTF
TRBJ1-5 13 TRBV10-3 many NA TGTGCCATCAGTGAAGCAGGGAATCAGCCCCAGCATTTT CAISEAGNQPQHF
TRBJ2-7 15 TRBV6-5 NA TRBD1 TGTGCCAGCATTTACGGGGCTGGACAGGTTTATGAGCAGTACTTC CASIYGAGQVYEQYF
TRBJ2-1 14 TRBV29-1 NA TRBD2 TGCAGCGTAGCCGGGACTAGTGAGAGCTATGAGCAGTTCTTC CSVAGTSESYEQFF
TRBJ2-7 16 TRBV14 NA TRBD2 TGTGCCAGCAGTCAAGATTCCCTAGCGGGATCGTATGAGCAGTACTTC CASSQDSLAGSYEQYF
TRBJ2-2 15 TRBV6-2/TRBV6-3 NA TRBD2 TGTGCCAATAGTTCAAGCGGGAGAAACACCTGGGAGCTGTTTTTT CANSSSGRNTWELFF
TRBJ1-2 14 TRBV29-1 NA NA TGCAGCGTCGCCGGGACTCCCAGAGGTAATGCCTACACCTTC CSVAGTPRGNAYTF
TRBJ2-7 14 TRBV11-2 many NA TGTGCCAGCAGCTTAGCATCCGGGATCTACGAGCAGTACTTC CASSLASGIYEQYF